This TCR beta chain stems from a study of blood T cell repertoires in COVID-19. The data were produced by immunoSEQ multiplex PCR, yet TCRdb's version contains in-frame clones alone and is incomplete. Of some 150,000 clones listed, 80% to 90% are singletons. A note on this clone: At one of its ends the junction is not consistent with the germline gene, which may arise from a read error.

What was sequenced was peripheral blood. The clonotype originates from a man aged 40-49 years with acute or convalescent COVID-19.

CDR3 in DNA: TGTGCCAGCTCACAAGCGGGCGCCGAACTCTTC. This codes for CASSQAGAELF. The rearrangement joins TRBV6-5 to TRBJ2-1, with D perhaps matching TRBD2 (6 bases). Germline V CDR1 and CDR2: MNHEY, SVGAGI. The CDR3 contains 11 residues.